This T cell receptor (beta chain) came from a study of T-cell reconstitution after alpha-beta-depleted transplantation in children. This CDR3 is 11 amino acids long. Trimming removed 8 bases at V and 10 bases at J, with 14 bases between. Germline values: CDR1 SGHNT, CDR2 YENEEA. Unique molecular identifiers were used to barcode this TCRbeta library. TCRdb analysed the PCR reads with MiXCR anew, one entry per CDR3 protein. The table lists around 600,000 distinct CDR3 sequences, approximately 16% of them singletons. The sequence was obtained from a human donor who donated a stem cell graft to a child with acute myeloid leukemia. The chain carries TRBV11-3 and TRBJ2-5; weak D call: TRBD2 (5 bases). Material: PBMCs from the stem cell graft donor, obtained from the stem cell graft. The CDR3 region has the DNA TGTGCCAGCCGCAAAGGCGGGCTCCAGTACTTC. Translating it yields CASRKGGLQYF.